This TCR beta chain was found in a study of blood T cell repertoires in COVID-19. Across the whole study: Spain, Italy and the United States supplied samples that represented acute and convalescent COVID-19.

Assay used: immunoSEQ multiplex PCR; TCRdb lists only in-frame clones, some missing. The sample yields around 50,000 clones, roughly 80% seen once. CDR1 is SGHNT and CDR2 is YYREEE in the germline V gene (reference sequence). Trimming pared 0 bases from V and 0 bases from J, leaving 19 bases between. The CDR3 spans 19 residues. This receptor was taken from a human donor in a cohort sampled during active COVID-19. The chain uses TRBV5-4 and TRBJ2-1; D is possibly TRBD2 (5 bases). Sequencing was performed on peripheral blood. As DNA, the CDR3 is TGTGCCAGCAGCTTGGGACTATTACAAAACCCCAACTCCTACAATGAGCAGTTCTTC. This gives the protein CASSLGLLQNPNSYNEQFF.